This paragraph covers one TCR beta chain sequence. Antigen unknown. One entry per CDR3 protein results from TCRdb running MiXCR on the reads. In the table there are under 95,000 distinct CDR3 sequences, roughly 44% of which are singletons. The sample belongs to a study of T cell repertoires in cytomegalovirus infection. Study context: From public TCR beta signatures came an indication of both CMV infection and matching HLA type.

The trim removed 5 bases at V and 6 bases at J, leaving 11 bases unmatched. CDR3 length: 16 amino acids. Germline values: CDR1 SQVTM, CDR2 ANQGSEA. Study-level results: The ex vivo response was dominated by HLA-C-restricted CMV-specific TCR beta clonotypes.

This receptor was taken from a human donor in good health (CMV status not recorded). Some clones in this sample may be carry-over from other donors' samples. The chain uses TRBV29-1 and TRBJ2-1; 12 bases agree with TRBD2. Sequenced here: CD8+ T cells from cultured PBMCs, sampled from culture after CMV antigen stimulation. The CDR3 nucleotides are TGCAGCGTTCAGTGGTGGTCTAGCGGGAGGGCCAATGAGCAGTTCTTC. Translating gives CSVQWWSSGRANEQFF.